These 2 T cell receptor beta chains were sequenced from one sample in a study of human T cells and chemical hapten exposure. Time point of the sample: pre-sensitization, week 0. The treatment here: therapeutic diphenylcyclopropenone sensitization with weekly scalp DPC. The starting material, unfractionated whole blood, was used for total RNA extraction. TCRdb itself ran the RACE reads through MiXCR, one entry per CDR3 protein. The repertoire holds 34,000 or so distinct CDR3 sequences, around 10% seen once, with 25% to 35% in the top ten. The sample here was whole blood, taken in connection with sensitization to the hapten diphenylcyclopropenone (DPC). The receptor set was obtained from a man over 45 with alopecia areata. Some clones in this sample may be carry-over from other donors' samples.

The J gene is TRBJ2-5, the V gene TRBV4-2; 7 bases are a match to TRBD2. Losses at the gene ends were 4 bases for V and 1 base for J; bases not matched to a gene: 6. From germline, CDR1 is LGHNA and CDR2 YNFKEQ. The CDR3 has 15 residues. CDR3 nucleotide sequence: TGTGCCAGCAGCCCGCAGCTAGCGGCCCAAGAGACCCAGTACTTC. Encoded protein: CASSPQLAAQETQYF.

This clonotype was recorded at least ten times. V usage is TRBV20-1 and J usage is TRBJ2-3, with 16 bases aligning to TRBD2. Germline-derived CDR1 and CDR2 are DFQATT and SNEGSKA (reference sequence). There are 15 residues in the CDR3. V trimming: 5 bases; J trimming: 11 bases; junction bases outside the gene matches: 10. The CDR3 nucleotides are TGCAGTGCTTTGGGGACTAGCGGGAGGGCCGGTAGGCAGTATTTT. Protein: CSALGTSGRAGRQYF.